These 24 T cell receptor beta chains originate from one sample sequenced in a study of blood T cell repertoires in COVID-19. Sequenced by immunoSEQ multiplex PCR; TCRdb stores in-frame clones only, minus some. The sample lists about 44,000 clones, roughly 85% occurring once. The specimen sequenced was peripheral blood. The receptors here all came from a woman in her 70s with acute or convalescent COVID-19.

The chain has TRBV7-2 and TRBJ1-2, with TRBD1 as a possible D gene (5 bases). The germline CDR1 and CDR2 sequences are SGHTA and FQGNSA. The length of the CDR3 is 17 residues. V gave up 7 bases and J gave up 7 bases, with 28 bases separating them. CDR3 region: CASNPRSGGAVGLGYTF. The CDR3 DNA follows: TGTGCCAGCAACCCTAGGTCGGGGGGAGCGGTTGGACTTGGCTACACCTTC.

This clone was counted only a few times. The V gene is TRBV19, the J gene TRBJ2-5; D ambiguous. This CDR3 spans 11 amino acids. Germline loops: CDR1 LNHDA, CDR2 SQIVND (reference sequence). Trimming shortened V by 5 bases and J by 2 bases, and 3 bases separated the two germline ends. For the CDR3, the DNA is TGTGCCAGTAGTGTACAAGAGACCCAGTACTTC. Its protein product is CASSVQETQYF.

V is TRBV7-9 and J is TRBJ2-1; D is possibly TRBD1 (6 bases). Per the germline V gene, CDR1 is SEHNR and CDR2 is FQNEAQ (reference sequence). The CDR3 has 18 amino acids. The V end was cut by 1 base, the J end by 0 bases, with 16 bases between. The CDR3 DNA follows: TGTGCCAGCAGCTTAGAGGGGGTGGGACGGTACTCCTACAATGAGCAGTTCTTC. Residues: CASSLEGVGRYSYNEQFF.

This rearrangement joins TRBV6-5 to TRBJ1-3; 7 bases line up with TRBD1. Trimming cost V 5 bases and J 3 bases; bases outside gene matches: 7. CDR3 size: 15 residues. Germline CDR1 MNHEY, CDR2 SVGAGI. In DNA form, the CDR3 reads TGTGCCAGCAGTCGGAACAGGGGCGGTGGAAACACCATATATTTT. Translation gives CASSRNRGGGNTIYF.

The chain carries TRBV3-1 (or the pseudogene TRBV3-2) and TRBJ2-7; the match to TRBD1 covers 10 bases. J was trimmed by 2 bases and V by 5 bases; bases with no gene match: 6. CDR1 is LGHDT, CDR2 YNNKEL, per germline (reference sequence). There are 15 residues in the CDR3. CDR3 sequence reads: CASSRRDRGPYEQYF. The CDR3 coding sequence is TGTGCCAGCAGCAGACGGGACAGGGGACCCTACGAGCAGTACTTC.

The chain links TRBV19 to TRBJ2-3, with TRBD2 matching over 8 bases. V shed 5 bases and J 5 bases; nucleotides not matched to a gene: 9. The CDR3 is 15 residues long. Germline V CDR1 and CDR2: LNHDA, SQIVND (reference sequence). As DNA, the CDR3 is TGTGCCAGTAGTCCCAAGCGGGAGATTGAAGATACGCAGTATTTT. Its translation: CASSPKREIEDTQYF.

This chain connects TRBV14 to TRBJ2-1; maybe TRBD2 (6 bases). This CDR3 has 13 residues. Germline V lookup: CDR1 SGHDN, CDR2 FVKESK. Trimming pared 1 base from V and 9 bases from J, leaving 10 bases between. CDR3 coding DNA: TGTGCCAGCAGCCAAGGGGTAGCGGCTGAGCAGTTCTTC. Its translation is CASSQGVAAEQFF.

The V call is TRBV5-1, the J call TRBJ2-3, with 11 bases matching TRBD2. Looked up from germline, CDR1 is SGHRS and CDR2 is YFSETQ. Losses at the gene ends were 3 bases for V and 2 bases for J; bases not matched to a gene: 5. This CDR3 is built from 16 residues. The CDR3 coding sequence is TGCGCCAGCAGCTCAGGACTAGCGGGCCCCACAGATACGCAGTATTTT. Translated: CASSSGLAGPTDTQYF.

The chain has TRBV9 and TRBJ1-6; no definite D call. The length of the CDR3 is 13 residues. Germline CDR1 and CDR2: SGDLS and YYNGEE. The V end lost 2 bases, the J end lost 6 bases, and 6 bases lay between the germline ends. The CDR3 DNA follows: TGTGCCAGCAGCGTTGGGAGTAATTCACCCCTCCACTTT. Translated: CASSVGSNSPLHF.

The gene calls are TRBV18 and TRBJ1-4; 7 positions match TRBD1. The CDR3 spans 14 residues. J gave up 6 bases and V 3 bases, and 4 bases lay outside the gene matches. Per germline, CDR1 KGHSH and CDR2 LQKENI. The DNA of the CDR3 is TGTGCCAGCTCACCGACAGGGCGAGATGAAAAACTGTTTTTT. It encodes CASSPTGRDEKLFF.

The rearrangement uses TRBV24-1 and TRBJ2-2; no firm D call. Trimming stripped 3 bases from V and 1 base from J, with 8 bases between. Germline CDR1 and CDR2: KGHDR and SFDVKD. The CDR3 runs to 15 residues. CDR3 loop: CATSDLQRNTGELFF. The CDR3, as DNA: TGTGCCACCAGTGATCTCCAGCGGAACACCGGGGAGCTGTTTTTT.

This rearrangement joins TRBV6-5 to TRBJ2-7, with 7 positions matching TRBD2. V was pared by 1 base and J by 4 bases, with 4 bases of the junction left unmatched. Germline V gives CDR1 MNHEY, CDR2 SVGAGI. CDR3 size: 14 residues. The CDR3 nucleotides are TGTGCCAGCAGTTACTTGGTGGGAGGGTACGAGCAGTACTTC. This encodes CASSYLVGGYEQYF.

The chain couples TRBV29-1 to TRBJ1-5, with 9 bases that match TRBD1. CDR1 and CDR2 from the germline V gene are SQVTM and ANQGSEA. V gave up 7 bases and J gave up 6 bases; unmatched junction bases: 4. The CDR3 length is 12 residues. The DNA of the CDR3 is TGCAGCGCTGCGACAGGGGGTCAGCCCCAGCATTTT. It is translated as CSAATGGQPQHF.

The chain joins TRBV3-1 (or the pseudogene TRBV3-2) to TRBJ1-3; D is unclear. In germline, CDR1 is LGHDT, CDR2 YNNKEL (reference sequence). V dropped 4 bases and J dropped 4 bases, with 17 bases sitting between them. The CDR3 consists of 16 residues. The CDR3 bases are TGTGCCAGCAGCCGAGGAGTGCTCGACGGGGGAAACACCATATATTTT. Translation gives CASSRGVLDGGNTIYF.

DNA for the CDR3: TGTGCCAGTAGTAGACGGACAGGAGCCGCCGAGAACGAGCAGTACTTC. It is translated as CASSRRTGAAENEQYF. The chain recombines TRBV19 with TRBJ2-7, with TRBD1 matching 7 bases. Germline loops: CDR1 LNHDA, CDR2 SQIVND (reference sequence). The CDR3 totals 16 residues. The junction had 14 bases not matched to a gene; V was cut back by 4 bases and J by 5 bases.

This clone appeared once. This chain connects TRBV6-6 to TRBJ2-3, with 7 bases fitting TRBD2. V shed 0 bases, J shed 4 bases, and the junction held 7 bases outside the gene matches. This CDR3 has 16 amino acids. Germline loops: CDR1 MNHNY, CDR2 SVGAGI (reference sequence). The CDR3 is CASSYSGGGGPDTQYF. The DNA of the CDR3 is TGTGCCAGCAGTTACTCGGGCGGGGGAGGCCCAGATACGCAGTATTTT.

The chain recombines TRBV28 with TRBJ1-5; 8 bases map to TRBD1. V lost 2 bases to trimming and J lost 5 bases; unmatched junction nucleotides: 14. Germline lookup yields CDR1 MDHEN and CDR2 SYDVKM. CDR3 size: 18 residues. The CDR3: CASSLMFGTGDSDQPQHF. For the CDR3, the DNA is TGTGCCAGCAGTTTAATGTTTGGGACAGGCGACAGCGATCAGCCCCAGCATTTT.

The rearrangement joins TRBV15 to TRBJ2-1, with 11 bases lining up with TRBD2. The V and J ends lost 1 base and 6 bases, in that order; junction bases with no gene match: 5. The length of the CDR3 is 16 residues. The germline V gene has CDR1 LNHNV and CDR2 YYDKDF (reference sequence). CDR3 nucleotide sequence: TGTGCCACCAGCAGAGTAGCGGGAGGGTTCGGCAATGAGCAGTTCTTC. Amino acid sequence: CATSRVAGGFGNEQFF.

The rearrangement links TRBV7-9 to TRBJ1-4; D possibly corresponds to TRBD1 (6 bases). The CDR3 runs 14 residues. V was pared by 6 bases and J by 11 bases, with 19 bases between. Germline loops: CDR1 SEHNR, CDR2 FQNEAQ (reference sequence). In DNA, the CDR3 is TGTGCCAGCAGTTCCGGGACAAGCGTCGAGAAACTGTTTTTT. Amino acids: CASSSGTSVEKLFF.

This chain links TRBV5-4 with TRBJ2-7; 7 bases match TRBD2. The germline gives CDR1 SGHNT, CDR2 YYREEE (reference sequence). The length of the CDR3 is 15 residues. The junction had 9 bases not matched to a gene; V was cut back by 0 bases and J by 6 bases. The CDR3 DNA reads TGTGCCAGCAGCTTGGCGGGGAGGGGATTGGTCGAGCAGTACTTC. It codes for CASSLAGRGLVEQYF.

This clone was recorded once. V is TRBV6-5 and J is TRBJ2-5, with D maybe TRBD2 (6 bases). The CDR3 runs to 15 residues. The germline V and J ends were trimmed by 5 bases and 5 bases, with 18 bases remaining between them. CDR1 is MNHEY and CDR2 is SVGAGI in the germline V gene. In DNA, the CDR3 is TGTGCCAGCAGTCCCGTTAAGGGGAGGTGGGAGACCCAGTACTTC. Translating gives CASSPVKGRWETQYF.

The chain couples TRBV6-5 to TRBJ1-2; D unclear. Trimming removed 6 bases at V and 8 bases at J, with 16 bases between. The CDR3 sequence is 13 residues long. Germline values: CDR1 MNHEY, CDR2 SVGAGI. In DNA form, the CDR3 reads TGTGCCAGCAGCCCCGCGCAGGCCCCGGGCTACACCTTC. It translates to CASSPAQAPGYTF.

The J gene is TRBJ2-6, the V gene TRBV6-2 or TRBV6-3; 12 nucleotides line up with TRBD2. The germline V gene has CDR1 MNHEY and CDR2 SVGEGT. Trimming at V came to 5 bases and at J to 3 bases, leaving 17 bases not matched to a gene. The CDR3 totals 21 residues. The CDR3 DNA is TGTGCCAGCAGTCCCTGGGGGACTAGCGGGTATCACGTCGGTGGGGCCAACGTCCTGACTTTC. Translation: CASSPWGTSGYHVGGANVLTF.

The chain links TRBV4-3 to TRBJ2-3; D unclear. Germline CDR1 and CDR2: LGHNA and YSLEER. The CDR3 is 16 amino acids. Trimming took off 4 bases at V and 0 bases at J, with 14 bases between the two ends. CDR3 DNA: TGCGCCAGCAGCCCCTCGAGAGCCGCTAGCACAGATACGCAGTATTTT. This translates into CASSPSRAASTDTQYF.